This record looks at one T cell receptor beta chain sequence and its context. These data belong to a study of cytomegalovirus exposure and HLA in healthy donors. Measured with immunoSEQ multiplex PCR; TCRdb has only the in-frame clones, and not every one. The sample includes 150,000 to 200,000 clones, approximately 84% of them seen just once. The CDR3 length is 13 residues. Trimming stripped 1 base from V and 6 bases from J, with 8 bases between. The germline gives CDR1 SEHNR, CDR2 FQNEAQ (reference sequence). This sequence was found in a young man in good health and CMV-seropositive. Input material: PBMCs. The gene calls are TRBV7-9 and TRBJ2-3; D is unresolved. The CDR3 DNA is TGTGCCAGCAGCTTAGGGTTGGGCGATACGCAGTATTTT. Amino acids: CASSLGLGDTQYF.